The present T cell receptor beta chain was sequenced within a study of cytomegalovirus exposure and HLA in healthy donors. Study findings and constraints: In a later analysis, HLA-associated TCR beta chains were more clonally expanded than equally common others. With later analysis, a missense DCLRE1C variant became linked to TCR beta V- and J-gene trimming. An analysis done earlier found most TCR beta V segments productive about 90% or about 30% of the time.

The germline V gene encodes CDR1 SGHRS and CDR2 YFSETQ. V lost 2 bases and J lost 6, with 9 bases in between. There are 13 residues in the CDR3. Remarks on this clone: Its antigen is unidentified.

The PCR made use of 60 Vbeta and 13 Jbeta primers. Per the original data handling: Counted up in a later analysis, unique TCR beta chains came to 65 million to 100 million, with around 12 million shared. Measured with immunoSEQ multiplex PCR; TCRdb has only the in-frame clones, and not every one. V and J calls and clone size follow that table, whereas D and trimming were derived from the DNA. The sample holds 150,000 to 200,000 clones, around 72% seen once. The TCR sequence derives from a woman aged 45-60 years in good health and CMV-seropositive. The sample taken for sequencing was PBMCs. The gene calls are TRBV5-1 and TRBJ2-1; D is perhaps TRBD2 (6 bases). The CDR3 sequence is CASSFPGGNEQFF. As DNA, the CDR3 is TGCGCCAGCAGCTTCCCCGGGGGCAATGAGCAGTTCTTC.